What follows are 24 T cell receptor beta chains derived from one specimen sequenced in a study of cytomegalovirus exposure and HLA in healthy donors. Both 60 Vbeta primers and 13 Jbeta primers went into the PCR. Generated by immunoSEQ multiplex PCR, the TCRdb table keeps only in-frame clones and is missing some. This table holds about 58,000 clones. The sequencing input was PBMCs. The origin of the receptors is a male donor in good health and CMV-seronegative.

The J gene is TRBJ2-7, the V gene TRBV28, with 9 nucleotides matching TRBD1. Trimming took 4 bases from V and 6 from J; bases not matched to a gene: 10. CDR3 length equals 15 residues. Germline CDR1 is MDHEN and CDR2 is SYDVKM. CDR3 nucleotides: TGTGCCAGCAGTTCTACAGGGGGCGCGACGCTCGAGCAGTACTTC. Residues: CASSSTGGATLEQYF.

The chain combines TRBV25-1 with TRBJ1-1, with D perhaps TRBD1 (5 bases). The CDR3 has 13 residues. Germline CDR1 and CDR2: MGHDK and SYGVNS. The V end was cut by 7 bases, the J end by 0 bases, with 9 bases between. In nucleotides, the CDR3 is TGTGCCAGCAATCGGGGGGTGAACACTGAAGCTTTCTTT. It specifies CASNRGVNTEAFF.

The chain has TRBV19 and TRBJ1-3; D perhaps matches TRBD1 (6 bases). The V end lost 4 bases, the J end lost 2 bases, and 9 bases lay between the germline ends. The CDR3 totals 14 residues. Germline CDR1 and CDR2: LNHDA and SQIVND (reference sequence). The CDR3 bases are TGTGCCAGTAGTACGCAGGGGACTGGAAACACCATATATTTT. It translates to CASSTQGTGNTIYF. Looking up the rest from reference TRBV19 and TRBJ1-3 gives the full variable domain: DGGITQSPKYLFRKEGQNVTLSCEQNLNHDAMYWYRQDPGQGLRLIYYSQIVNDFQKGDIAEGYSVSREKKESFPLTVTSAQKNPTAFYLCASSTQGTGNTIYFGEGSWLTVV.

As to this clone: An end of the junction does not agree with germline; a read error may underlie this. This chain uses TRBV5-1 with TRBJ2-3, with 9 nucleotides matching TRBD2. The V gene's germline CDR1 is SGHRS and CDR2 YFSETQ. The CDR3 totals 13 residues. The CDR3 protein is CASRPAGGDKQYF. The CDR3, as DNA: TGCGCCAGCAGGCCAGCGGGGGGCGATAAGCAGTATTTT.

Points on this clone: The DNA is left out, because the CDR3 cannot be placed on it with certainty; the CDR3 is given as TCRdb lists it. J is TRBJ2-7 and V is TRBV5-8; the table's D call TRBD1 went unverified against the DNA. Germline CDR1 reads SGHTS; CDR2 reads YDEGEE. The CDR3 has 14 residues if both end residues are counted. CDR3 protein: CASSFGQGSLGWYF.

The chain recombines TRBV11-1 with TRBJ2-1; 7 positions agree with TRBD2. Germline values: CDR1 SGHAT, CDR2 FQDESV (reference sequence). J gave up 15 bases and V 6 bases, and 14 bases lay outside the gene matches. The CDR3 is made up of 13 amino acids. CDR3 amino acids: CASRAVGGRATFF. CDR3 nucleotide sequence: TGTGCCAGCAGAGCGGTAGGTGGGAGGGCCACGTTCTTC.

This chain joins TRBV4-3 and TRBJ1-2; a possible D gene is TRBD1 (5 bases). The ends were cut back, 6 bases at V and 5 bases at J, with 28 bases in the middle. Germline CDR1 is LGHNA and CDR2 is YSLEER. The CDR3 length is 18 residues. The CDR3: CASRKSAVDTLLYYGYTF. CDR3 sequence (DNA): TGCGCCAGCAGAAAGAGTGCGGTGGACACTCTACTTTATTATGGCTACACCTTC.

V usage is TRBV12-5 and J usage is TRBJ2-5, with TRBD1 matching 8 bases. V lost 0 bases and J lost 11; bases outside the gene matches: 17. The germline gives CDR1 LGHNT, CDR2 FRNRAP. This CDR3 has 17 residues. CDR3 region: CASGLVAWTGPFGEQYF. DNA of the CDR3: TGTGCTAGTGGTTTGGTTGCCTGGACAGGGCCCTTCGGGGAGCAGTACTTC.

The J gene is TRBJ2-7, the V gene TRBV5-6; 7 bases align to TRBD1. The CDR3 has 16 residues. CDR1 and CDR2 from the germline V gene are SGHDT and YYEEEE. After removal of 2 bases from V and 5 bases from J, the junction contained 13 bases not matched to a gene. The CDR3 nucleotides read TGTGCCAGCAGCTTCCGGAATCGACAGGGCCCCCACGAGCAGTACTTC. It is translated as CASSFRNRQGPHEQYF.

The chain carries TRBV9 and TRBJ1-1; 9 nucleotides agree with TRBD1. V was clipped by 4 bases and J by 4 bases; unmatched bases: 2. The length of the CDR3 is 13 residues. Germline V CDR1 and CDR2: SGDLS, YYNGEE. The CDR3 here is CASSPQGATEAFF. CDR3 nucleotides: TGTGCCAGCAGCCCACAGGGGGCCACTGAAGCTTTCTTT.

This chain uses TRBV7-9 with TRBJ1-3; 7 bases are shared with TRBD1. The CDR3 has 15 residues. The V gene end was trimmed by 5 bases and the J gene end by 4 bases; junction bases not matched to a gene: 8. Germline assignment: CDR1 SEHNR and CDR2 FQNEAQ (reference sequence). The CDR3 is CASSQSQGDGNTIYF. DNA for the CDR3: TGTGCCAGCAGCCAGAGTCAGGGGGACGGAAACACCATATATTTT.

J is TRBJ2-7 and V is TRBV7-2; weak D call: TRBD1 (7 bases). V shed 1 base and J shed 7 bases, with 17 bases lying between them. CDR1 is SGHTA and CDR2 is FQGNSA in the germline V gene. The CDR3 runs to 15 residues. The CDR3 coding sequence is TGTGCCAGCAGCTTAGGAAGGACAGGCGCGGGGGAGCAGTACTTC. Protein product: CASSLGRTGAGEQYF.

The chain combines TRBV7-2 with TRBJ2-3; D might be TRBD2 (6 bases). The CDR3 runs 17 residues. V lost 2 bases and J 2 bases, leaving 17 bases between the germline ends. The germline V gene encodes CDR1 SGHTA and CDR2 FQGNSA. The CDR3 coding sequence is TGTGCCAGCAGCTTAACGTTGCGGGGCCCATTCACAGATACGCAGTATTTT. The encoded protein is CASSLTLRGPFTDTQYF.

The rearrangement links TRBV11-2 to TRBJ2-1; TRBD2 matches 9 bases. Germline assignment: CDR1 SGHAT and CDR2 FQNNGV. The CDR3 loop spans 14 amino acids. The V gene end was trimmed by 4 bases and the J gene end by 6 bases; junction bases not matched to a gene: 4. CDR3 protein: CASSSTSGSNEQFF. The CDR3, as DNA: TGTGCCAGCAGCTCGACTAGCGGCTCCAATGAGCAGTTCTTC.

The gene calls are TRBV6-6 and TRBJ1-6; D remains unclear. Per the germline V gene, CDR1 is MNHNY and CDR2 is SVGAGI (reference sequence). The V gene lost 6 bases and the J gene lost 5 bases, with 11 bases spanning the gap. The CDR3 is made up of 14 amino acids. The CDR3 loop is CASSWRQDNSPLHF. CDR3 sequence (DNA): TGTGCCAGCAGCTGGCGCCAGGATAATTCACCCCTCCACTTT.

The V call is TRBV9, the J call TRBJ2-2; no clear D gene. Per the germline V gene, CDR1 is SGDLS and CDR2 is YYNGEE. Trimming cost V 2 bases and J 8 bases, with 13 bases left between them. The CDR3 is made up of 14 amino acids. CDR3 residues: CASSVGLNQGELFF. CDR3 in DNA: TGTGCCAGCAGCGTTGGCCTGAACCAGGGGGAGCTGTTTTTT.

As regards this clone: Germline is not matched at one junction end, which may reflect a read error. The CDR3 protein is CASSLLGSAYDKQYF. In DNA form, the CDR3 reads TGTGCCAGCAGCTTACTTGGCAGCGCTTACGATAAGCAGTATTTT. V gene TRBV5-6 combines with J gene TRBJ2-3; D uncertain. The CDR3 runs 15 residues. CDR1 SGHDT and CDR2 YYEEEE come from the germline V gene.

This chain links TRBV28 with TRBJ2-7, with a tentative D call TRBD1 (6 bases). Germline V gene data show CDR1 as MDHEN and CDR2 as SYDVKM. V was cut by 10 bases and J by 2 bases, with 15 bases left in between. This CDR3 comprises 13 residues. The CDR3 DNA follows: TGTGCCACCACAACAGGGTCTGCCTACGAGCAGTACTTC. It codes for CATTTGSAYEQYF.

V and J are TRBV7-2 and TRBJ2-5; TRBD1 matches 9 bases. V lost 5 bases and J lost 8; bases outside the gene matches: 15. This CDR3 contains 16 residues. CDR1 is SGHTA and CDR2 is FQGNSA in the germline V gene. CDR3 in amino acids: CASSLGQGNWGDTQYF. The CDR3 nucleotides are TGTGCCAGCAGCCTCGGACAGGGGAATTGGGGTGACACCCAGTACTTC.

V and J are TRBV28 and TRBJ2-4, with TRBD1 as a possible D gene (5 bases). V gave up 2 bases and J gave up 1 base, with 9 bases separating them. The CDR3 is 15 residues long. Germline CDR1 MDHEN, CDR2 SYDVKM. In nucleotides, the CDR3 is TGTGCCAGCAGTTTAGGGGCGGCGGCCAAAAACATTCAGTACTTC. It codes for CASSLGAAAKNIQYF.

The chain employs TRBV28 and TRBJ2-5, with 8 positions matching TRBD2. TRBJ2-7 matches the DNA end more closely, so the J call is doubtful. Germline-derived CDR1 and CDR2 are MDHEN and SYDVKM. The CDR3 spans 16 residues. The CDR3 is CASSFSASGSSYEQYF. CDR3 nucleotide sequence: TGTGCCAGCAGTTTTTCCGCTAGCGGGTCGTCCTACGAGCAGTACTTC.

The chain employs TRBV28 and TRBJ2-1, with 11 bases that match TRBD1. The CDR3 loop spans 16 amino acids. The germline V gene encodes CDR1 MDHEN and CDR2 SYDVKM. The V segment lost 6 bases and the J segment 3 bases; nucleotides outside the gene matches: 7. The CDR3 DNA reads as TGTGCCAGCAGCCCAGGACAGGGGGCGAACTACAATGAGCAGTTCTTC. Its translation is CASSPGQGANYNEQFF. Full variable domain (missing parts from reference TRBV28 and TRBJ2-1): DVKVTQSSRYLVKRTGEKVFLECVQDMDHENMFWYRQDPGLGLRLIYFSYDVKMKEKGDIPEGYSVSREKKERFSLILESASTNQTSMYLCASSPGQGANYNEQFFGPGTRLTVL.

The V and J genes are TRBV27 and TRBJ2-6; TRBD1 might be the D (5 bases). Germline V gene sequence: CDR1 MNHEY, CDR2 SMNVEV (reference sequence). CDR3 length: 16 residues. The V end was cut by 7 bases, the J end by 4 bases, with 17 bases between. CDR3 sequence reads: CASTTSRRAGANVLTF. As DNA, the CDR3 is TGTGCCAGCACTACATCTCGCAGGGCCGGGGCCAACGTCCTGACTTTC.

The chain employs TRBV2 and TRBJ2-2; unclear D gene. The CDR3 spans 13 residues. Germline V lookup: CDR1 SNHLY, CDR2 FYNNEI. V was pared by 4 bases and J by 5 bases, with 8 bases between. CDR3 DNA: TGTGCCAGCAGTGGCCGAGAAACCGGGGAGCTGTTTTTT. Translated: CASSGRETGELFF.